These 5 T cell receptor beta chains share one sample of origin, sequenced in a study of blood T cell repertoires in COVID-19. Profiling relied on immunoSEQ multiplex PCR, and the TCRdb table lists in-frame clones only, not all of them. The repertoire holds 150,000 to 200,000 clones, with around 93% as singletons. Input material: peripheral blood. The receptors shown here come from a woman between 45 and 65 years old with acute or convalescent COVID-19.

The gene calls are TRBV18 and TRBJ1-1; 7 positions agree with TRBD1. Losses at the gene ends were 5 bases for V and 1 base for J; bases not matched to a gene: 7. Germline V gene sequence: CDR1 KGHSH, CDR2 LQKENI. The CDR3 sequence is 15 residues long. The CDR3 region is CASSFVQGQNTEAFF. The CDR3 DNA is TGTGCCAGCTCATTCGTACAGGGGCAGAACACTGAAGCTTTCTTT. Together with reference TRBV18 and TRBJ1-1, the CDR3 gives the full variable domain: NAGVMQNPRHLVRRRGQEARLRCSPMKGHSHVYWYRQLPEEGLKFMVYLQKENIIDESGMPKERFSAEFPKEGPSILRIQQVVRGDSAAYFCASSFVQGQNTEAFFGQGTRLTVV.

In its sample, this clone was seen once. The chain is built from TRBV4-1 and TRBJ1-1; D is unresolved. The V and J ends lost 2 bases and 2 bases respectively, with 12 bases between them. Germline V gene lookup returns CDR1 MGHRA and CDR2 YSYEKL. The CDR3 sequence is 15 residues long. The CDR3 sequence: CASSQLITPNTEAFF. CDR3 nucleotides: TGCGCCAGCAGCCAATTGATTACTCCTAACACTGAAGCTTTCTTT.

In its sample, this clone was seen a few times. The V gene is TRBV28, the J gene TRBJ1-5, with a weak D call TRBD1 (5 bases). Trimming cost V 6 bases and J 2 bases, with 11 bases left between them. The CDR3 is made up of 14 amino acids. Germline V CDR1 and CDR2: MDHEN, SYDVKM. The CDR3 reads CASRMSRGNQPQHF. The CDR3 DNA is TGTGCCAGCAGGATGAGCAGGGGCAATCAGCCCCAGCATTTT.

This clone was detected only a few times. The chain couples TRBV2 to TRBJ2-1; possible D gene TRBD2, 5 bases. Germline CDR1 reads SNHLY; CDR2 reads FYNNEI. Trimming removed 6 bases at V and 10 bases at J, with 13 bases between. The CDR3 is 12 residues long. The CDR3 here is CASRDLALEQFF. As DNA, the CDR3 is TGTGCCAGCAGGGATCTAGCTTTGGAGCAGTTCTTC.

The V and J genes are TRBV15 and TRBJ2-7; possibly TRBD2 for D (7 bases). Trimming took off 8 bases at V and 5 bases at J, with 19 bases between the two ends. Germline V CDR1 and CDR2: LNHNV, YYDKDF (reference sequence). The CDR3 is 14 residues long. DNA for the CDR3: TGTGCCACCGGTCTAAGGGGGGGTTCGGACGAGCAGTACTTC. Residues: CATGLRGGSDEQYF. Full variable domain (rest looked up from reference TRBV15 and TRBJ2-7): DAMVIQNPRYQVTQFGKPVTLSCSQTLNHNVMYWYQQKSSQAPKLLFHYYDKDFNNEADTPDNFQSRRPNTSFCFLDIRSPGLGDTAMYLCATGLRGGSDEQYFGPGTRLTVT.